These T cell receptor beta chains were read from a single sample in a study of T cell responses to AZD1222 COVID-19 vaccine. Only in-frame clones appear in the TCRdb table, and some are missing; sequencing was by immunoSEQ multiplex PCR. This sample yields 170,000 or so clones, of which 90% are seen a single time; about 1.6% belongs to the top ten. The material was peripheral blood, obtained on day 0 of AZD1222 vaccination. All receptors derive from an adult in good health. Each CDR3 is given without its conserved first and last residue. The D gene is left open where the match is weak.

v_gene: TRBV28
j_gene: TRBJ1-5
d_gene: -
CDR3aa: ASIDRYNQPQH

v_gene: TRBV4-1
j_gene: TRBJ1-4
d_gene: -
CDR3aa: ASSQGGGVATNEKLF

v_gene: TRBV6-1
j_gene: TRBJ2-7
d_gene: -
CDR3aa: ASSERQPYEQY

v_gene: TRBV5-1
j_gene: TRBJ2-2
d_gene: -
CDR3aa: ASSYYGRTNTGELF

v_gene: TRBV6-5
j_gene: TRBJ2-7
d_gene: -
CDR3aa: ASSFQRWGGTEQY

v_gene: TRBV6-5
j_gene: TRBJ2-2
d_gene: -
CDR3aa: ASALFRTGELF

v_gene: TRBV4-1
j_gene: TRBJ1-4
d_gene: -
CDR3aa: ASSRPGNGIGEKLF

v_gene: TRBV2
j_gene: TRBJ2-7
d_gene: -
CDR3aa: ASKGVDSSSYEQY

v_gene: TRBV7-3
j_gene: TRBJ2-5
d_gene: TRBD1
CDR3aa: ASSGNGQAWETQY

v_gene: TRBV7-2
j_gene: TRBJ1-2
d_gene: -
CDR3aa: ASSLAVSSHYGYT

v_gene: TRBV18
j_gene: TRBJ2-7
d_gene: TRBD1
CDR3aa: ASSPVGQGYEQY

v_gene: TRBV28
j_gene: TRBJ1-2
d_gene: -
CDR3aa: ASSPGGIYGYT

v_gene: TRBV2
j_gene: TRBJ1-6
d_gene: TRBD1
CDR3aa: ASSETGQQNSPLH

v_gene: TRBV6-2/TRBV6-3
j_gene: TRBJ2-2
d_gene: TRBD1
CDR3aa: ASSGQGTGELF

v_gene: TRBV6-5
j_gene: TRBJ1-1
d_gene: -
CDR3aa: ASIPAGQLNTEAF

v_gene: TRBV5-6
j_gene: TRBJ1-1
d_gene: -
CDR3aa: ASSLAGMGTEAF

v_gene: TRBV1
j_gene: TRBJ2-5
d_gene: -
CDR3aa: TSSQEGGRAD

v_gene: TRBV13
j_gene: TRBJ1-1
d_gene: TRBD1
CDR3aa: ASSLRGHRGGEAF

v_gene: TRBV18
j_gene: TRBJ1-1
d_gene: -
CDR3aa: ASSPPRSTDSHEAF

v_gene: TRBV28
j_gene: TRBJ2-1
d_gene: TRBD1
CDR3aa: ASRSGTGSSYNEQF

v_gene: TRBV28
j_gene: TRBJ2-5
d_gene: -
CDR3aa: ASSIALVGQETQY

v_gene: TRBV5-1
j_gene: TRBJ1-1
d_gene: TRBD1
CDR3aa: ASSQGDYTEAF

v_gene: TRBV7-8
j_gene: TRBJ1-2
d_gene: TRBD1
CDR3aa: ASSSTGLEWINYGYT

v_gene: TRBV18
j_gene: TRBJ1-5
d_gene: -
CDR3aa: ASSPGTRVGQPQH

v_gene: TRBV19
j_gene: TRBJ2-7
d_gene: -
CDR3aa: ASSPAVSYEQY

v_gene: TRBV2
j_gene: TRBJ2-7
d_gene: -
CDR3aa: ASTSSTARGEQY

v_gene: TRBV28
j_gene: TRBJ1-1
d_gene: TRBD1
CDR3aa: ASSPQGARKISEAF